Here is one T cell receptor (beta chain) with its context. Its antigen is still unknown. These data belong to a study of T cell repertoires and HLA-DP antigens. The assay was immunoSEQ multiplex PCR, and TCRdb's table has in-frame clones only and misses some. The table includes about 89,000 clones, about 89% detected once. Trimming cost V 3 bases and J 5 bases, with 12 bases left between them. The CDR3 totals 14 residues. CDR1 is LNHDA and CDR2 is SQIVND in the germline V gene (reference sequence). This clonotype was obtained from a man aged 45-60 years in good health and CMV-seronegative. Specimen: CD4+ T cells from PBMCs. This chain connects TRBV19 to TRBJ2-3, with D possibly being TRBD2 (6 bases). CDR3 coding DNA: TGTGCCAGTAGTATCGTGGGGCGGGGAGATACGCAGTATTTT. As protein: CASSIVGRGDTQYF.